The entry below describes one TCR beta chain. The antigen remains undetermined. One end of the junction varies from germline; a read error may be responsible. Sequencing was performed with immunoSEQ multiplex PCR; in TCRdb, only in-frame clones are kept and a portion is missing. The table includes around 90,000 clones, around nine tenths detected once. This record comes from a study of T cell responses to AZD1222 COVID-19 vaccine. Study results and limitations: An increase in Spike-specific TCR breadth and depth was observed after two AZD1222 doses. The CD4 TCRs associated with vaccination extended across spike and predominated at 160-218 and 743-854.

Germline V gives CDR1 SGHTA, CDR2 FQGTGA. This CDR3 is built from 19 residues. The receptor was derived from an adult in good health. Material: peripheral blood, obtained on day 0 of MenACWY control vaccination. The rearrangement uses TRBV7-3 and TRBJ2-2, with TRBD2 matching over 14 bases. The CDR3 DNA is TGTGCCAGCAGCCTAACGACTAGCGGGAGGGCACCGAACACCGGGGAGCTGTTTTTT. Translated: CASSLTTSGRAPNTGELFF.